This passage covers 23 T cell receptor beta chains from one sample sequenced in a study of vaccination and CD4 T cells after COVID-19. Stated treatment: approximately 11-day PBMC culture with coronavirus spike peptide pools or control peptides (ViraFEST assay). No antigen has been assigned to these receptors. CD4+ T cells that had been cultured provided DNA sequenced with the Oncomine TCR Beta short-read assay. TCRdb re-analysed the PCR reads in MiXCR, keeping a single row per CDR3 protein. The sample carries more than 20,000 distinct CDR3 sequences, approximately 50% recorded once. The source material was CD4+ T cells from blood, cultured in vitro, sampled before SARS-CoV-2 vaccination. The receptors come from a human donor who received a COVID-19 vaccine.

This clonotype is a singleton in its sample. V gene TRBV10-2 combines with J gene TRBJ1-1; a weak D match, TRBD1 (5 bases). The CDR3 is made up of 16 amino acids. V was clipped by 2 bases and J by 0 bases, with 13 bases between them. Germline assignment: CDR1 WSHSY and CDR2 SAAADI. The CDR3 DNA follows: TGCGCCAGCAGTGAGCGAATAGGGACGATGAACACTGAAGCTTTCTTT. Translated, it gives CASSERIGTMNTEAFF.

The rearrangement links TRBV11-2 to TRBJ1-4; D unresolved. V was pared by 0 bases and J by 4 bases, with 3 bases between. CDR1 and CDR2 (germline): SGHAT, FQNNGV. The CDR3 sequence is 13 residues long. CDR3 amino acids: CASSLDYNEKLFF. The CDR3 DNA sequence: TGTGCCAGCAGCTTAGACTATAATGAAAAACTGTTTTTT.

V and J are TRBV7-9 and TRBJ2-7, with TRBD1 identical over 10 bases. Germline-derived CDR1 and CDR2 are SEHNR and FQNEAQ (reference sequence). The CDR3 totals 16 residues. J lost 3 bases, V lost 5 bases, and 10 bases had no gene match. The CDR3 DNA reads TGTGCCAGCAGCCCGACAGGGGGCCCCCCAGTCTACGAGCAGTACTTC. It yields the protein CASSPTGGPPVYEQYF.

The gene calls are TRBV18 and TRBJ1-1, with D uncertain. Germline CDR1 and CDR2: KGHSH and LQKENI. V dropped 1 base and J dropped 4 bases, with 10 bases sitting between them. This CDR3 region has 14 residues. This chain's CDR3 is CASSPQGMGTEAFF. The CDR3 DNA reads TGTGCCAGCTCACCACAGGGAATGGGCACTGAAGCTTTCTTT.

CDR3 loop: CASSLAAGGFSGANVLTF. CDR3 bases: TGTGCCAGCAGTTTAGCAGCGGGGGGATTCTCTGGGGCCAACGTCCTGACTTTC. The gene calls are TRBV27 and TRBJ2-6; TRBD2 aligns across 9 bases. Germline loops: CDR1 MNHEY, CDR2 SMNVEV (reference sequence). This CDR3 is built from 18 residues. V gave up 2 bases and J gave up 0 bases; unmatched junction bases: 5. Complete variable domain (other parts from reference TRBV27 and TRBJ2-6): EAQVTQNPRYLITVTGKKLTVTCSQNMNHEYMSWYRQDPGLGLRQIYYSMNVEVTDKGDVPEGYKVSRKEKRNFPLILESPSPNQTSLYFCASSLAAGGFSGANVLTFGAGSRLTVL.

Concerning this clonotype itself: Relative to the germline gene, one junction end is altered; a read error may explain this. This sequence joins TRBV2 and TRBJ1-5, with 7 bases that match TRBD1. The CDR3 length is 14 residues. The germline V gene has CDR1 SNHLY and CDR2 FYNNEI. The CDR3 region is CAGSARGGNQPQHF. CDR3 DNA: TGTGCCGGCAGCGCCAGGGGGGGCAATCAGCCCCAGCATTTT.

For the CDR3, the DNA is TGTGCCAGCATGACAGGGGGGCGGGAGACCCAGTACTTC. Translation: CASMTGGRETQYF. J is TRBJ2-5 and V is TRBV12-3 or TRBV12-4; 9 bases map to TRBD1. V lost 7 bases and J lost 5; bases outside the gene matches: 5. The CDR3 has 13 amino acids.

This clonotype was found once. The gene calls are TRBV5-4 and TRBJ1-2; D perhaps matches TRBD1 (6 bases). The CDR3 is 14 residues long. V dropped 4 bases and J dropped 1 base, with 11 bases sitting between them. Per the germline V gene, CDR1 is SGHNT and CDR2 is YYREEE (reference sequence). Here the CDR3 reads CASSDGTNNYGYTF. The CDR3 bases are TGTGCCAGCAGCGACGGGACAAATAACTATGGCTACACCTTC.

The V call is TRBV14, the J call TRBJ2-2; tentatively, D is TRBD1 (5 bases). Trimming cost V 5 bases and J 2 bases, with 9 bases left between them. Looked up from germline, CDR1 is SGHDN and CDR2 is FVKESK. The CDR3 spans 14 residues. CDR3 region: CASSLDTNTGELFF. In nucleotides, the CDR3 is TGTGCCAGCAGCTTGGACACCAACACCGGGGAGCTGTTTTTT.

Written as DNA, the CDR3 is TGTGCCAGCAGCTTAGATCGGGGGGTCTATGGCTACACCTTC. Protein sequence: CASSLDRGVYGYTF. V usage is TRBV7-8 and J usage is TRBJ1-2; tentative D call: TRBD1 (5 bases). V was clipped by 1 base and J by 4 bases, with 10 bases between them. CDR1 is SGHVS, CDR2 FQNEAQ, per germline. The CDR3 has 14 residues.

This chain joins TRBV19 and TRBJ1-5; TRBD1 matches at 9 bases. The CDR3 is 15 residues long. Germline lookup yields CDR1 LNHDA and CDR2 SQIVND (reference sequence). Trimming at V came to 7 bases and at J to 6 bases, leaving 10 bases not matched to a gene. The CDR3 loop reads CASTPQGALGQPQHF. The CDR3 nucleotides are TGTGCCAGTACCCCACAGGGGGCTTTAGGTCAGCCCCAGCATTTT.

This chain uses TRBV10-2 with TRBJ1-2, with D possibly TRBD1 on 6 matching bases. Trimming took off 3 bases at V and 6 bases at J, with 11 bases between the two ends. The V gene's germline CDR1 is WSHSY and CDR2 SAAADI. The length of the CDR3 is 13 residues. The CDR3 nucleotides are TGCGCCAGCAGTGAAAACAGGGCGAATGGCTACACCTTC. This sequence encodes CASSENRANGYTF.

The chain links TRBV10-2 to TRBJ1-2, with D perhaps matching TRBD1 (6 bases). This CDR3 region has 13 residues. Germline lookup yields CDR1 WSHSY and CDR2 SAAADI. V was shortened by 6 bases and J by 6 bases, with 14 bases between the two germline ends. Here the CDR3 reads CASSRQVFNGYTF. CDR3 DNA: TGCGCCAGCAGCCGACAGGTTTTCAATGGCTACACCTTC.

The chain recombines TRBV10-3 with TRBJ1-5; 8 bases fit TRBD1. Germline V gene lookup returns CDR1 ENHRY and CDR2 SYGVKD. V shed 10 bases, J shed 4 bases, and the junction held 9 bases outside the gene matches. This CDR3 has 14 amino acids. The CDR3 loop is CASARGRANQPQHF. The CDR3 nucleotides read TGTGCCAGTGCCAGGGGGCGCGCAAATCAGCCCCAGCATTTT.

The rearrangement joins TRBV19 to TRBJ1-2; the D gene is possibly TRBD1 (5 bases). Between the trimmed V and J ends, which lost 1 base and 8 bases, there was a span of 17 bases. Germline V CDR1 and CDR2: LNHDA, SQIVND (reference sequence). This CDR3 region has 15 residues. Written as DNA, the CDR3 is TGTGCCAGTAGTATAGGACCCCAGGGAGCGGGCGGCTACACCTTC. Translated: CASSIGPQGAGGYTF.

This clonotype showed up just once. This rearrangement joins TRBV5-4 to TRBJ2-3, with D possibly being TRBD1 (7 bases). The CDR3 runs 16 residues. The V and J ends lost 0 bases and 0 bases respectively, with 11 bases between them. Germline-derived CDR1 and CDR2 are SGHNT and YYREEE (reference sequence). The CDR3 region is CASSLARGASTDTQYF. The CDR3 DNA is TGTGCCAGCAGCTTGGCCAGGGGGGCTAGCACAGATACGCAGTATTTT.

The chain has TRBV9 and TRBJ2-7, with D possibly being TRBD2 (6 bases). The J call may be mistaken, given a closer DNA end match to TRBJ2-5. The germline V gene has CDR1 SGDLS and CDR2 YYNGEE. The CDR3 length is 13 residues. Here the CDR3 reads CASSETRGETQYF. In nucleotides, the CDR3 is TGTGCCAGCAGCGAGACTAGAGGGGAGACCCAGTACTTC.

J is TRBJ2-3 and V is TRBV5-1; no firm D call. There are 14 residues in the CDR3. The V end was cut by 0 bases, the J end by 3 bases, with 8 bases between. Germline V gene lookup returns CDR1 SGHRS and CDR2 YFSETQ. The CDR3, as DNA: TGCGCCAGCAGCTTGGTCTCCTGGACAGATACGCAGTATTTT. This codes for CASSLVSWTDTQYF.

V and J are TRBV6-1 and TRBJ1-2, with TRBD1 identical over 7 bases. The CDR3 has 12 residues. V shed 8 bases and J 5 bases; nucleotides not matched to a gene: 5. The germline gives CDR1 MNHNS, CDR2 SASEGT. CDR3 DNA sequence: TGTGCCAGCGGGACAGCCTCATATGGCTACACCTTC. This codes for CASGTASYGYTF.

This clonotype was seen only a few times. The gene calls are TRBV29-1 and TRBJ2-2, with D maybe TRBD2 (5 bases). Per germline, CDR1 SQVTM and CDR2 ANQGSEA. The CDR3 length is 11 residues. V dropped 7 bases and J dropped 4 bases, with 7 bases sitting between them. CDR3 loop: CSAGVTGELFF. CDR3 coding DNA: TGCAGCGCCGGGGTCACCGGGGAGCTGTTTTTT.

The CDR3 reads CATEEAEGYGYTF. In DNA form, the CDR3 reads TGTGCCACCGAGGAGGCCGAGGGCTATGGCTACACCTTC. This chain joins TRBV24-1 and TRBJ1-2; D is ambiguous. Germline CDR1 KGHDR, CDR2 SFDVKD. Trimming pared 9 bases from V and 4 bases from J, leaving 14 bases between. The CDR3 has 13 residues.

The gene calls are TRBV29-1 and TRBJ1-2, with 8 positions matching TRBD1. This CDR3 is 15 amino acids long. V shed 4 bases, J shed 1 base, and the junction held 8 bases outside the gene matches. Germline assignment: CDR1 SQVTM and CDR2 ANQGSEA. This CDR3 reads CSVGDSDRDNYGYTF. The CDR3 bases are TGCAGCGTTGGAGACTCGGACAGGGATAACTATGGCTACACCTTC.

This chain links TRBV2 with TRBJ1-2, with D tentatively TRBD1 (5 bases). CDR1 is SNHLY, CDR2 FYNNEI, per germline. Trimming took off 3 bases at V and 4 bases at J, with 9 bases between the two ends. The CDR3 runs to 13 residues. CDR3 bases: TGTGCCAGCAGTGAGGCAGGGACCTATGGCTACACCTTC. It encodes CASSEAGTYGYTF.